This note documents a single T cell receptor (beta chain) sequence. This record belongs to a study of shared clonotypes between healthy human individuals. Sorted-subset replicate PCR reactions were performed with around 210 ng DNA, corresponding to tens of thousands of T cell genomes. Data came from immunoSEQ multiplex PCR; TCRdb stores just in-frame clones and leaves some out. The sample contains about 2 million clones, approximately 94% of which appear only once. Terminally differentiated effector memory CD45RA+ cells were left out of the naive CD8 fraction, which was CD45RO-negative and positively selected for CCR7. Adult Caucasians living in Nashville, Tennessee made up all of the donors. The CDR3 consists of 14 residues. CDR1 SNHLY and CDR2 FYNNEI come from the germline V gene. V shed 8 bases and J shed 5 bases, with 15 bases lying between them.

Sequencing used naive CD8+ T cells sorted from blood. The clonotype originates from a man younger than 35 in good health. The rearrangement uses TRBV2 and TRBJ1-4, with D perhaps TRBD1 (5 bases). CDR3 loop: CASSRDGVNEKLFF. The CDR3 nucleotides read TGTGCCAGCTCGAGGGACGGAGTAAATGAAAAACTGTTTTTT.